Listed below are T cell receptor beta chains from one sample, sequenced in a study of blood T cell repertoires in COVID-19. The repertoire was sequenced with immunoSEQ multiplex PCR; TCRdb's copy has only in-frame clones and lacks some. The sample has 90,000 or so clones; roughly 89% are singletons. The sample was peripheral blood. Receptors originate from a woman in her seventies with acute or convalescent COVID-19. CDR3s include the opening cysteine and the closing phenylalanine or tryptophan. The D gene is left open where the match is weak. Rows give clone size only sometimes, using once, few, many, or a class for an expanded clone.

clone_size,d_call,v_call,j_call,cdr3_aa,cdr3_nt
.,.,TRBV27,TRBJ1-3,CASSFSRESGNTIYF,TGTGCCAGCAGTTTCTCACGGGAGTCTGGAAACACCATATATTTT
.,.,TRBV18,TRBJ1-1,CASSPGWGGNTEAFF,TGTGCCAGCTCACCGGGGTGGGGGGGGAACACTGAAGCTTTCTTT
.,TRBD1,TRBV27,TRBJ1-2,CASSSQGAEYHGYTF,TGTGCCAGCAGTTCACAGGGGGCGGAATACCATGGCTACACCTTC
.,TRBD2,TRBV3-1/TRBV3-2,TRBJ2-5,CASSQSSGGVRETQYF,TGTGCCAGCAGCCAATCTAGCGGGGGGGTACGAGAGACCCAGTACTTC
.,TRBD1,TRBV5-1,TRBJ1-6,CASSEGQGRSSPLHF,TGCGCCAGCAGCGAGGGACAGGGTAGAAGTTCACCCCTCCACTTT
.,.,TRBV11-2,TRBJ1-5,CASSLDTQGNQPQHF,TGTGCCAGCAGCTTAGATACACAGGGAAATCAGCCCCAGCATTTT
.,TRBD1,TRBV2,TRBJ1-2,CASTLGGAGGYTF,TGTGCCAGCACTTTAGGGGGCGCGGGTGGCTACACCTTC
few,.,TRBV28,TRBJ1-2,CASSSDSPHIYGYTF,TGTGCCAGCAGTTCCGACAGCCCCCATATCTATGGCTACACCTTC
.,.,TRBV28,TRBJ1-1,CASSFPRTTPIGEAFF,TGTGCCAGCAGTTTCCCACGTACCACGCCCATCGGTGAAGCTTTCTTT
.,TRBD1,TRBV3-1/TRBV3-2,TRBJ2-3,CASSQAGTDSDTQYF,TGTGCCAGCAGCCAGGCCGGGACAGATTCAGATACGCAGTATTTT
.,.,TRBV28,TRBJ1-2,CASSLIGGAVYGYTF,TGTGCCAGCAGTTTAATCGGGGGGGCAGTTTATGGCTACACCTTC
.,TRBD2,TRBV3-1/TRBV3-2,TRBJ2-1,CASSLRLAGGLNEQFF,TGTGCCAGCAGCCTTAGACTAGCGGGAGGACTAAATGAGCAGTTCTTC
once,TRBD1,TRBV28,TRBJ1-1,CASVDRENWVNTEAFF,TGTGCCAGCGTGGACAGGGAGAATTGGGTGAACACTGAAGCTTTCTTT
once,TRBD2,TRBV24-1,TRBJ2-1,CATSDPAGVIGRQFF,TGTGCCACCAGTGATCCAGCGGGAGTGATTGGGAGGCAGTTCTTC
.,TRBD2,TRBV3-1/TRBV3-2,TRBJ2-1,CASSQVGSSGIPWEQFF,TGTGCCAGCAGCCAAGTGGGGTCTAGCGGGATTCCTTGGGAGCAGTTCTTC
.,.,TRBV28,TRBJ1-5,CASSLGGQPQHF,TGTGCCAGCAGTTTAGGGGGGCAGCCCCAGCATTTT
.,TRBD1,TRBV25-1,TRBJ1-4,CASSDRGTYNEKLFF,TGTGCCAGCAGTGACAGGGGGACTTACAATGAAAAACTGTTTTTT
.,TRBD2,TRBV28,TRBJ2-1,CASERSGGAREQFF,TGTGCCAGCGAACGTAGCGGGGGGGCCCGTGAGCAGTTCTTC
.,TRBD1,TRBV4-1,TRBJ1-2,CASSQPGQGNRGYTF,TGCGCCAGCAGCCAACCGGGACAGGGGAATCGGGGCTACACCTTC
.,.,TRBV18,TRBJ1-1,CASSPHLGLDTEAFF,TGTGCCAGCTCACCACATCTGGGGCTCGACACTGAAGCTTTCTTT
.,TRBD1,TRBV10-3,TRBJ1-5,CAISERQGLGQPQHF,TGTGCCATCAGTGAACGACAGGGACTTGGGCAGCCCCAGCATTTT
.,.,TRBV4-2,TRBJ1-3,CASSHVEVGGNTIYF,TGTGCCAGCAGCCATGTGGAGGTTGGTGGAAACACCATATATTTT
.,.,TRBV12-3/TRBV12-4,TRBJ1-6,CASSFPGDTVF,TGTGCCAGCAGTTTTCCAGGGGATACTGTTTTT
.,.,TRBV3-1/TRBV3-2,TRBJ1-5,CASRGRGSNQPQHF,TGTGCCAGCAGGGGCAGGGGATCAAATCAGCCCCAGCATTTT
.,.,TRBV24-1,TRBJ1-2,CATSVKAEYGYTF,TGTGCCACCAGTGTGAAAGCTGAATATGGCTACACCTTC
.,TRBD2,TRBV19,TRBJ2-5,CASSIVLAGRAETQYF,TGTGCCAGTAGTATAGTCCTAGCGGGGCGGGCAGAGACCCAGTACTTC
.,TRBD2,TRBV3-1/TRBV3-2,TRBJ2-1,CASSQRGDLRPGNNEQFF,TGTGCCAGCAGCCAGCGGGGGGACCTCAGACCGGGTAACAATGAGCAGTTCTTC
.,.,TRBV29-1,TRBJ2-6,CSVLDSAGANVLTF,TGCAGCGTCCTCGACTCCGCTGGGGCCAACGTCCTGACTTTC
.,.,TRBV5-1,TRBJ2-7,CASSFNEDYEQYF,TGCGCCAGCAGCTTTAATGAGGACTACGAGCAGTACTTC
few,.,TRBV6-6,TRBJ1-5,CASRPSGARNQPQHF,TGTGCCAGCAGGCCGAGTGGGGCCCGCAATCAGCCCCAGCATTTT
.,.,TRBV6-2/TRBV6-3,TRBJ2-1,CASSYGQTYYNEQFF,TGTGCCAGCAGCTATGGACAGACCTACTACAATGAGCAGTTCTTC
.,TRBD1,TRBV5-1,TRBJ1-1,CASSRTGIDGTEAFF,TGCGCCAGCAGCAGGACAGGGATAGATGGCACTGAAGCTTTCTTT
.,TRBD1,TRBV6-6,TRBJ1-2,CASSWETGGAGGYTF,TGTGCCAGCAGTTGGGAAACAGGGGGAGCTGGGGGCTACACCTTC
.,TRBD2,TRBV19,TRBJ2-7,CASSAGAPEQYF,TGTGCTTCGTCAGCGGGAGCTCCCGAGCAGTACTTC
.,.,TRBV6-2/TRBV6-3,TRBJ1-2,CASSYSGREAYGYTF,TGTGCCAGCAGTTACTCGGGGAGGGAGGCCTATGGCTACACCTTC
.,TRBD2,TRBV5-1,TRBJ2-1,CASSLAGSSYNEQFF,TGCGCCAGCAGCTTAGCGGGAAGCTCCTACAATGAGCAGTTCTTC
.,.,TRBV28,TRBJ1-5,CASSSLIQPQHF,TGTGCCAGCAGTTCCCTTATTCAGCCCCAGCATTTT
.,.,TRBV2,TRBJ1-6,CVSSTSLTGFGSPLHF,TGTGTCAGCAGTACCAGCCTTACAGGGTTCGGTTCACCCCTCCACTTT
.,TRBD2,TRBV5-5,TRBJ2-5,CASRDLAGEETQYF,TGTGCCAGCAGGGACCTGGCGGGGGAAGAGACCCAGTACTTC
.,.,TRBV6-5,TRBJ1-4,CASRTSGYEKLFF,TGTGCCAGCAGGACGTCGGGGTATGAAAAACTGTTTTTT
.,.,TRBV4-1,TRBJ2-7,CASSQAAPGDEQYF,TGCGCCAGCAGCCAAGCAGCCCCTGGAGACGAGCAGTACTTC
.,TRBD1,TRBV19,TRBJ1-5,CASTSSGTGVFQPQHF,TGTGCCAGTACCAGCTCCGGGACAGGGGTATTTCAGCCCCAGCATTTT
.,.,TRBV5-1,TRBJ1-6,CASSLVQENSPLHF,TGCGCCAGCAGCTTGGTACAGGAAAATTCACCCCTCCACTTT
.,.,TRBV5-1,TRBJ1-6,CASSLATDYNSPLHF,TGCGCCAGCAGCTTGGCGACAGACTATAATTCACCCCTCCACTTT
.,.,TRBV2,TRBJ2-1,CASSPYLLARPYNEQFF,TGTGCCAGCAGTCCATACCTCCTAGCGAGACCTTACAATGAGCAGTTCTTC
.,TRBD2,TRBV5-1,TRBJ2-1,CASSLDVSGRGNEQFF,TGCGCCAGCAGCTTGGATGTTAGCGGGAGGGGTAATGAGCAGTTCTTC
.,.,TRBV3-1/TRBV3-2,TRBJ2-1,CASSQEGGSYNEQFF,TGTGCCAGCAGCCAAGAGGGGGGATCCTACAATGAGCAGTTCTTC
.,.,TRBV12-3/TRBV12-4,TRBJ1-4,CASSRRQEKLFF,TGTGCCAGCAGTCGCCGACAGGAAAAACTGTTTTTT
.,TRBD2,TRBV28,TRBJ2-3,CASSALLARRNTQYF,TGTGCCAGCAGTGCGCTACTAGCGAGGAGGAATACGCAGTATTTT
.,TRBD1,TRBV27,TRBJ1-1,CASSPRTGGGTEAFF,TGTGCCAGCAGTCCCCGGACAGGGGGAGGAACTGAAGCTTTCTTT
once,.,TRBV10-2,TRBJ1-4,CASSDSGANEKLFF,TGCGCCAGCAGCGACAGTGGAGCTAATGAAAAACTGTTTTTT
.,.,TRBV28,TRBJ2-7,CASSFALSSTTYEQYF,TGTGCCAGCAGTTTTGCTTTGTCCTCGACAACCTACGAGCAGTACTTC
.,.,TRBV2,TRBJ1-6,CASSDYMTGSVSPLHF,TGTGCCAGCAGTGATTATATGACAGGATCCGTGTCACCCCTCCACTTT
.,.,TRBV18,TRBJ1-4,CASAGQLNEKLFF,TGTGCCAGCGCCGGACAGCTCAATGAAAAACTGTTTTTT
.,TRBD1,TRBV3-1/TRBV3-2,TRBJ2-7,CASSHTGQGAGKQYF,TGTGCCAGCAGCCATACTGGGCAGGGGGCCGGCAAGCAGTACTTC